These T cell receptor beta chains were read from a single sample in a study of OX40 agonist ivuxolimab in advanced cancers. Produced via immunoSEQ multiplex PCR; TCRdb's table is partial and in-frame only. The data show roughly 92,000 clones, with 91% seen just once and more than 8.5% held by the top ten. The sequenced sample was CD4+ or CD8+ T cells sorted from blood, obtained in a trial of the OX40 agonist ivuxolimab. The source is an adult with an advanced solid tumor such as melanoma, head and neck, liver or kidney cancer. Each CDR3 is given with its conserved first and last residue. Each record gives: clone size, V gene, J gene, D gene, CDR3 protein, CDR3 DNA. The D gene is left open where the match is weak. Only part of the rows carry a size: once, few, many, or a class if the clone is expanded.

>.|TRBV10-1|TRBJ2-2|TRBD2
CASSRTRNTGELFF
TGCGCCAGCAGTAGGACTAGGAACACCGGGGAGCTGTTTTTT
>.|TRBV28|TRBJ2-3|.
CASRDLGWDGGTDTQYF
TGTGCCAGCAGGGACCTGGGATGGGATGGTGGCACAGATACGCAGTATTTT
>.|TRBV7-9|TRBJ2-2|.
CASSPTGELFF
TGTGCCAGCAGTCCGACCGGGGAGCTGTTTTTT
>.|TRBV13|TRBJ2-3|TRBD1
CASSPGQGNTDTQYF
TGTGCCAGCAGCCCGGGACAGGGGAACACAGATACGCAGTATTTT
>.|TRBV27|TRBJ1-2|.
CASSMTANYGYTF
TGTGCCAGCAGTATGACAGCAAACTATGGCTACACCTTC
>.|TRBV7-9|TRBJ2-5|.
CASSPDLTPQYF
TGTGCCAGCAGCCCGGACCTCACACCCCAGTACTTC
>.|TRBV27|TRBJ2-7|.
CASSPDSGHYEQYF
TGTGCCAGCAGTCCCGATAGCGGACACTACGAGCAGTACTTC
>.|TRBV27|TRBJ2-7|TRBD2
CASTRTSASHEQYF
TGTGCCAGCACTAGGACTAGCGCCTCTCACGAGCAGTACTTC
>.|TRBV7-3|TRBJ2-5|TRBD1
CASSFSGGETQYF
TGTGCCAGCAGCTTCTCAGGGGGAGAGACCCAGTACTTC
>.|TRBV9|TRBJ2-1|TRBD2
CASSVGTSSYNEQFF
TGTGCCAGCAGCGTAGGGACTAGCTCCTACAATGAGCAGTTCTTC
>.|TRBV7-8|TRBJ2-3|.
CASSPGLGTDTQYF
TGTGCCAGCAGCCCCGGATTAGGGACAGATACGCAGTATTTT
>.|TRBV28|TRBJ1-2|.
CASIPGPSYGYTF
TGTGCCAGCATCCCCGGGCCATCCTATGGCTACACCTTC
>.|TRBV10-3|TRBJ1-1|.
CAISDGGWTEAFF
TGTGCCATCAGTGATGGGGGTTGGACTGAAGCTTTCTTT
>.|TRBV10-3|TRBJ2-1|TRBD2
CAISESKVQREGEQFF
TGTGCCATCAGTGAGTCGAAAGTCCAGCGGGAGGGTGAGCAGTTCTTC
>.|TRBV6-6|TRBJ2-1|.
CASSYKGLEEFF
TGTGCCAGCAGTTACAAGGGTTTGGAGGAGTTCTTC
>.|TRBV15|TRBJ2-7|.
CATSGSRDYEQYF
TGTGCCACCAGCGGATCGAGGGACTACGAGCAGTACTTC
>few|TRBV21-1|TRBJ1-2|.
CASSNTNYGYTF
TGTGCCAGCAGCAACACTAACTATGGCTACACCTTC
>.|TRBV7-9|TRBJ1-1|.
CASSSDGEAFF
TGTGCCAGCAGCTCCGACGGTGAAGCTTTCTTT
>.|TRBV6-5|TRBJ1-2|.
CASSPPGGTHYGYTF
TGTGCCAGCAGCCCCCCCGGCGGGACCCACTATGGCTACACCTTC
>.|TRBV11-3|TRBJ2-5|.
CASSSSETQYF
TGTGCCAGCAGCTCTTCAGAGACCCAGTACTTC
>.|TRBV5-4|TRBJ2-7|.
CASSFGGADYEQYF
TGTGCCAGCAGCTTCGGAGGGGCCGACTACGAGCAGTACTTC
>.|TRBV2|TRBJ2-7|.
CASSEDYLSHYEQYF
TGTGCCAGCAGTGAAGATTACTTATCCCACTACGAGCAGTACTTC
>.|TRBV6-1|TRBJ2-7|TRBD1
CASSETPWTGGVNYEQYF
TGTGCCAGCAGTGAAACCCCGTGGACAGGGGGCGTGAACTACGAGCAGTACTTC
>.|TRBV10-3|TRBJ2-3|TRBD1
CAITESGRDRDTDTQYF
TGTGCCATCACCGAGTCGGGTCGGGACAGAGACACAGATACGCAGTATTTT
>.|TRBV9|TRBJ2-5|.
CASSVGGGQETQYF
TGTGCCAGCAGCGTAGGCGGAGGGCAAGAGACCCAGTACTTC
>.|TRBV6-1|TRBJ1-2|.
CASGGRDYGYTF
TGTGCCAGCGGTGGCAGGGACTATGGCTACACCTTC
>.|TRBV7-9|TRBJ1-1|TRBD1
CASSGPGQATEAFF
TGTGCCAGCAGCGGACCGGGACAGGCCACTGAAGCTTTCTTT
>.|TRBV18|TRBJ1-2|TRBD1
CASSSTGTGYGYTF
TGTGCCAGCTCTTCTACCGGGACAGGTTATGGCTACACCTTC
>.|TRBV21-1|TRBJ2-1|.
CASSKGLAGERVDEQFF
TGTGCCAGCAGCAAAGGACTAGCGGGAGAGAGAGTTGATGAGCAGTTCTTC
>.|TRBV9|TRBJ2-7|.
CASSVEGGQYEQYF
TGTGCCAGCAGCGTAGAGGGGGGTCAATACGAGCAGTACTTC